This T cell receptor beta chain was captured by sequencing in a study of cytomegalovirus exposure and HLA in healthy donors. Whole-study results and caveats: In a later analysis, across HLA loci, associated TCR counts were highest for DRB1, lowest for HLA-C. In a later analysis, at a false discovery rate of 0.05, under 20,000 TCR beta sequences were associated with HLA alleles.

Use of 60 Vbeta and 13 Jbeta primers characterized the PCR. Sequenced by immunoSEQ multiplex PCR; TCRdb stores in-frame clones only, minus some. The data show 65,000 to 90,000 clones, with 86% seen just once and roughly 2% held by the top ten. Comments on this clone: Antigen unknown.

J gave up 1 base and V 4 bases, and 7 bases lay outside the gene matches. Germline V gives CDR1 LGHNA, CDR2 YNFKEQ. The CDR3 spans 17 residues. The V and J genes are TRBV4-2 and TRBJ2-6; 7 bases are a match to TRBD1. Input material: PBMCs. This receptor was obtained from a woman in her twenties or thirties in good health and CMV-seronegative. The CDR3 nucleotides read TGTGCCAGCAGCCCGGGACAGTTTGAGTCTGGGGCCAACGTCCTGACTTTC. As protein: CASSPGQFESGANVLTF.